Given below is one T cell receptor beta chain in context. Its antigen is not known. Germline V gene sequence: CDR1 SGHRS, CDR2 YFSETQ. The junction had 1 base not matched to a gene; V was cut back by 1 base and J by 4 bases. The CDR3 length is 13 residues. The sequenced template was cDNA made from the entire isolated RNA. Sequenced by immunoSEQ multiplex PCR; TCRdb stores in-frame clones only, minus some. The repertoire holds around 320,000 clones, with roughly 15% as singletons. This sample was included in a study of beta chain features in type 1 diabetes. Overall study findings and caveats: VDJ junctions in type 1 diabetes patients carried more deletions and fewer insertions. Within the patient group, naive, central memory and Treg TCRB repertoires appeared more similar to each other than within healthy donors.

Sequences were obtained from central memory CD4+ T cells from blood. The TCR was taken from a man younger than 45 in good health. This rearrangement joins TRBV5-1 to TRBJ1-1, with 7 bases fitting TRBD1. The CDR3 here is CASSLKGATEAFF. Written as DNA, the CDR3 is TGCGCCAGCAGCTTGAAGGGGGCCACTGAAGCTTTCTTT.